The 16 T cell receptor beta chains below were found in one sample sequenced in a study of response to subunit inactivated influenza vaccine. TCRdb called the RT-PCR reads again in MiXCR, with one record for every CDR3 protein. The sample contains around 320,000 distinct CDR3 sequences, around 22% of which appear only once. Sample: PBMCs from blood, taken approximately 20 months after vaccination. The receptor set was obtained from a man between 50 and 69 years old who received an inactivated influenza vaccine.

This clonotype was observed many times. In DNA, the CDR3 is TGTGCCAGCAGCAAGGGCTCTGGAAACACCATATATTTT. Protein: CASSKGSGNTIYF. The chain has TRBV7-8 and TRBJ1-3; no firm D call. Germline CDR1 reads SGHVS; CDR2 reads FQNEAQ. The V gene lost 5 bases and the J gene lost 0 bases, with 5 bases spanning the gap. The CDR3 has 13 amino acids.

A few counts support this clonotype. This chain links TRBV7-2 with TRBJ1-2; D is uncertain. Germline V gene sequence: CDR1 SGHTA, CDR2 FQGNSA. The ends were cut back, 3 bases at V and 0 bases at J, with 8 bases in the middle. The CDR3 is 14 amino acids. The CDR3 nucleotides are TGTGCCAGCAGCTTCGCGACCGCTAACTATGGCTACACCTTC. Protein: CASSFATANYGYTF.

CDR3 amino acids: CASSRASLSGNEQFF. The CDR3 region has the DNA TGTGCCAGCAGCCGCGCCTCTTTGAGCGGCAATGAGCAGTTCTTC. This sequence joins TRBV12-3 or TRBV12-4 and TRBJ2-1; D is possibly TRBD2 (5 bases). The CDR3 is made up of 15 amino acids. The V gene lost 6 bases and the J gene lost 6 bases, with 18 bases spanning the gap.

This clonotype was found many times. J is TRBJ2-7 and V is TRBV14, with 9 bases matching TRBD1. CDR3 length: 16 amino acids. V was clipped by 4 bases and J by 2 bases; unmatched bases: 9. Germline CDR1 SGHDN, CDR2 FVKESK. CDR3 in amino acids: CASSPATGGSPYEQYF. CDR3 DNA sequence: TGTGCCAGCAGCCCCGCGACAGGGGGTAGCCCCTACGAGCAGTACTTC.

J is TRBJ2-5 and V is TRBV30, with a tentative D call TRBD2 (5 bases). CDR3 length equals 13 residues. Trimming took off 0 bases at V and 5 bases at J, with 10 bases between the two ends. Germline loops: CDR1 GTSNPN, CDR2 SVGIG (reference sequence). The DNA of the CDR3 is TGTGCCTGGAGTGTATACGGGATGGAGACCCAGTACTTC. Translation gives CAWSVYGMETQYF.

The chain recombines TRBV25-1 with TRBJ2-5, with 8 nucleotides matching TRBD2. This CDR3 is built from 15 residues. Germline trimming cut 5 bases from V and 4 bases from J; bases unmatched to any gene: 9. Germline CDR1 MGHDK, CDR2 SYGVNS. CDR3 amino acids: CASSPLGGGRETQYF. The CDR3, as DNA: TGTGCCAGCAGTCCCCTCGGCGGGGGGCGAGAGACCCAGTACTTC.

This sequence joins TRBV14 and TRBJ1-2; 7 bases map to TRBD1. The germline CDR1 and CDR2 sequences are SGHDN and FVKESK. The J segment lost 3 bases and the V segment lost 4 bases, leaving 5 bases of the junction unmatched. This CDR3 is 14 amino acids long. The DNA of the CDR3 is TGTGCCAGCAGCCGAGGGACAGAAGACTATGGCTACACCTTC. This gives the protein CASSRGTEDYGYTF.

This clonotype was picked up a small number of times. The chain combines TRBV7-2 with TRBJ1-3; the D is unclear. The CDR3 is 17 residues long. The germline gives CDR1 SGHTA, CDR2 FQGNSA. V lost 7 bases to trimming and J lost 0 bases, with 19 bases between them. The DNA of the CDR3 is TGTGCCAGCACCTCGGTTCGGAAATCGAACTCTGGAAACACCATATATTTT. It is translated as CASTSVRKSNSGNTIYF. Drawing the rest from reference TRBV7-2 and TRBJ1-3, the complete variable domain is GAGVSQSPSNKVTEKGKDVELRCDPISGHTALYWYRQSLGQGLEFLIYFQGNSAPDKSGLPSDRFSAERTGGSVSTLTIQRTQQEDSAVYLCASTSVRKSNSGNTIYFGEGSWLTVV.

This clonotype has more than one count but fewer than ten. The J gene is TRBJ2-3, the V gene TRBV7-2; TRBD1 agrees at 7 bases. The V gene end was trimmed by 0 bases and the J gene end by 5 bases; junction bases not matched to a gene: 14. The germline CDR1 and CDR2 sequences are SGHTA and FQGNSA. This CDR3 comprises 18 residues. This CDR3 reads CASSLAITGVRKLDTQYF. The CDR3 DNA reads TGTGCCAGCAGCTTAGCCATTACAGGGGTACGGAAGTTAGATACGCAGTATTTT.

This chain connects TRBV6-1 to TRBJ1-6; 9 bases fit TRBD1. The trim removed 6 bases at V and 10 bases at J, leaving 4 bases unmatched. Per the germline V gene, CDR1 is MNHNS and CDR2 is SASEGT. CDR3 length: 13 residues. In DNA form, the CDR3 reads TGTGCCAGCAGACGACAGGGGGTCTCACCCCTCCACTTT. Its protein is CASRRQGVSPLHF.

This clonotype appeared a few times. The V and J genes are TRBV15 and TRBJ1-6, with TRBD1 as a possible D gene (6 bases). The CDR3 is 17 amino acids. Trimming stripped 1 base from V and 7 bases from J, with 17 bases between. Per the germline V gene, CDR1 is LNHNV and CDR2 is YYDKDF (reference sequence). DNA of the CDR3: TGTGCCACCAGCAGAGTCCGGACAGATCCTAACAATTCACCCCTCCACTTT. It yields the protein CATSRVRTDPNNSPLHF.

The chain couples TRBV4-1 to TRBJ1-3; D is perhaps TRBD1 (5 bases). CDR1 MGHRA and CDR2 YSYEKL come from the germline V gene. Trimming took off 4 bases at V and 0 bases at J, with 25 bases between the two ends. The CDR3 has 20 residues. The CDR3 region has the DNA TGCGCCAGCAGCCCAGAAGGCCACGGAGGGACCATTAGCTCTGGAAACACCATATATTTT. It encodes CASSPEGHGGTISSGNTIYF.

This clonotype was seen more than once but under ten times. CDR3 DNA: TGCGCCAGCAGCCAAGGACAGGGAATCTATGGCTACACCTTC. Amino acid sequence: CASSQGQGIYGYTF. The chain has TRBV5-1 and TRBJ1-2, with 8 bases lining up with TRBD1. The CDR3 has 14 residues. Germline V gives CDR1 SGHRS, CDR2 YFSETQ. V shed 4 bases, J shed 4 bases, and the junction held 6 bases outside the gene matches.

This clonotype turned up a few times. This sequence joins TRBV7-9 and TRBJ1-1, with D possibly being TRBD1 (5 bases). The germline V and J ends were trimmed by 4 bases and 4 bases, with 10 bases remaining between them. Per the germline V gene, CDR1 is SEHNR and CDR2 is FQNEAQ (reference sequence). There are 13 residues in the CDR3. CDR3 loop: CASSSGLLTEAFF. Here the CDR3 DNA reads TGTGCCAGCAGCTCGGGACTACTCACTGAAGCTTTCTTT. Looking up the rest from reference TRBV7-9 and TRBJ1-1 gives the full variable domain: DTGVSQNPRHKITKRGQNVTFRCDPISEHNRLYWYRQTLGQGPEFLTYFQNEAQLEKSRLLSDRFSAERPKGSFSTLEIQRTEQGDSAMYLCASSSGLLTEAFFGQGTRLTVV.

This chain joins TRBV6-5 and TRBJ2-1, with TRBD1 matching over 7 bases. V lost 0 bases, J lost 7 bases, and 6 bases stayed unmatched. The CDR3 length is 15 residues. Germline V gene sequence: CDR1 MNHEY, CDR2 SVGAGI. The CDR3 spells CASSYSRQGWNEQFF. CDR3 nucleotides: TGTGCCAGCAGTTACTCTAGACAGGGTTGGAATGAGCAGTTCTTC.

This clonotype was observed a few times. The CDR3 region is CAWSSWGDNTF. CDR3 nucleotide sequence: TGTGCCTGGAGTAGTTGGGGGGATAACACCTTC. The rearrangement links TRBV30 to TRBJ1-2; D possibly corresponds to TRBD1 (5 bases). Per germline, CDR1 GTSNPN and CDR2 SVGIG (reference sequence). The CDR3 runs 11 residues. With 2 bases removed from V and 12 bases from J, the gap between germline ends came to 13 bases.